The present T cell receptor (beta chain) was sequenced within a study of CD8 T cells in Susac syndrome. The germline gives CDR1 LNHDA, CDR2 SQIVND (reference sequence). V trimming: 0 bases; J trimming: 12 bases; junction bases outside the gene matches: 8. This CDR3 region has 14 residues. RNA amounts of about 0.5 to 1 ug underwent reverse transcription with random hexamers. TCRdb passed the immunoSEQ multiplex PCR reads through MiXCR, listing each CDR3 protein once. The repertoire holds about 190,000 distinct CDR3 sequences, with 85% to 95% as singletons. This TCR was sampled from a human donor in good health. The J gene is TRBJ2-4, the V gene TRBV19, with 7 bases that match TRBD1. Sequencing was carried out using CD4+ T cells from PBMCs. CDR3 residues: CASSIERARDSQYF. The DNA of the CDR3 is TGTGCCAGTAGTATAGAGCGGGCCCGGGACAGTCAGTACTTC.